A selection of T cell receptor beta chains follows, all from one sample in a study of technical replicates of blood from a few donors. Profiling relied on immunoSEQ multiplex PCR, and the TCRdb table lists in-frame clones only, not all of them. In the table there are around 50,000 clones, 94% of which are singletons. What was sequenced was T cells isolated from PBMCs. The receptors were gathered from a human donor in good health. CDR3s include the opening cysteine and the closing phenylalanine or tryptophan. The D gene is left open where the match is weak. Clone size is not always given. Where it is, it says once, few, many or a class for expanded clones.

TRBD2,NA,TRBV9,TRBJ2-2,CASSVLSSGRGGELFF,TGTGCCAGCAGCGTCCTGTCTAGCGGGAGGGGCGGGGAGCTGTTTTTT
TRBD2,NA,TRBV12-5,TRBJ2-5,CASGQGLAGGRETQYF,TGTGCTAGTGGTCAAGGACTAGCGGGGGGTCGGGAGACCCAGTACTTC
NA,NA,TRBV12-5,TRBJ1-5,CASGLPLGRASGNQPQHF,TGTGCTAGTGGTTTACCCCTCGGCAGGGCGTCGGGCAATCAGCCCCAGCATTTT
TRBD2,NA,TRBV5-1,TRBJ2-5,CASSLSGTSGETQYF,TGCGCCAGCAGCTTGTCTGGGACTAGCGGAGAGACCCAGTACTTC
TRBD2,NA,TRBV9,TRBJ2-5,CASSDGLAEETQYF,TGTGCCAGCAGCGATGGACTAGCGGAAGAGACCCAGTACTTC
NA,NA,TRBV6-5,TRBJ1-2,CASSYGRDLGSYTF,TGTGCCAGCAGTTACGGGAGGGATTTGGGGAGCTACACCTTC
NA,NA,TRBV9,TRBJ1-2,CASSVSGVANYGYTF,TGTGCCAGCAGCGTATCGGGAGTGGCAAACTATGGCTACACCTTC
TRBD1,NA,TRBV11-2,TRBJ1-1,CASSSISGQVTEAFF,TGTGCCAGCAGCAGCATATCGGGACAGGTCACTGAAGCTTTCTTT
NA,NA,TRBV18,TRBJ2-7,CASSPPAGSYEQYF,TGTGCCAGCTCACCACCGGCGGGGTCCTACGAGCAGTACTTC
NA,NA,TRBV28,TRBJ2-7,CASTLTGWRENEQYF,TGTGCCAGCACCCTGACAGGCTGGAGAGAAAACGAGCAGTACTTC
NA,NA,TRBV5-1,TRBJ2-6,CASSLALSGANVLTF,TGCGCCAGCAGCTTGGCCCTCTCTGGGGCCAACGTCCTGACTTTC
TRBD1,NA,TRBV5-6,TRBJ1-5,CASSLGGAGQGRDQPQHF,TGTGCCAGCAGCTTGGGGGGGGCGGGACAGGGGAGGGATCAGCCCCAGCATTTT
NA,once,TRBV12-5,TRBJ1-1,CASGLFTLSGSTEAFF,TGTGCTAGTGGTCTCTTCACTCTTTCCGGTTCCACTGAAGCTTTCTTT
NA,NA,TRBV14,TRBJ1-1,CASSQGRTEAFF,TGTGCCAGCAGCCAAGGGAGGACTGAAGCTTTCTTT
NA,NA,TRBV5-4,TRBJ2-3,CASSYAGAGSTDTQYF,TGTGCCAGCAGCTACGCGGGGGCCGGGAGCACAGATACGCAGTATTTT
NA,NA,TRBV6-5,TRBJ1-3,CASSRMLAGNTIYF,TGTGCCAGCAGCAGGATGTTGGCTGGAAACACCATATATTTT
TRBD2,NA,TRBV14,TRBJ2-5,CASSRLAGQETQYF,TGTGCCAGCAGCCGACTAGCGGGTCAAGAGACCCAGTACTTC
TRBD1,NA,TRBV6-6,TRBJ2-7,CASSLLRDRDYEQYF,TGTGCCAGCAGTTTACTCCGGGACAGGGACTACGAGCAGTACTTC
TRBD2,NA,TRBV10-3,TRBJ2-7,CAIGLAETIKYEQYF,TGTGCCATCGGACTAGCGGAGACTATAAAATACGAGCAGTACTTC
NA,NA,TRBV28,TRBJ1-2,CASSQARYGYTF,TGTGCCAGCAGTCAGGCCCGCTATGGCTACACCTTC
TRBD1,NA,TRBV28,TRBJ2-4,CASSPGDSKNIQYF,TGTGCCAGCAGCCCAGGGGACAGTAAAAACATTCAGTACTTC
NA,NA,TRBV11-3,TRBJ1-5,CASSYGEQPQHF,TGTGCCAGCAGCTACGGGGAACAGCCCCAGCATTTT
NA,NA,TRBV5-1,TRBJ1-5,CASSLVQGDQPQHF,TGCGCCAGCAGCTTGGTACAGGGAGATCAGCCCCAGCATTTT
NA,once,TRBV7-9,TRBJ2-3,CASSSGDSTDTQYF,TGTGCCAGCAGCTCCGGGGATAGCACAGATACGCAGTATTTT
TRBD1,once,TRBV5-4,TRBJ2-1,CASSLMLVGGGNEQFF,TGTGCCAGCAGCTTGATGCTGGTAGGGGGCGGGAATGAGCAGTTCTTC
NA,NA,TRBV14,TRBJ1-4,CASSSVATNEKLFF,TGTGCCAGCAGCTCCGTTGCAACTAATGAAAAACTGTTTTTT
NA,NA,TRBV28,TRBJ2-7,CASSLFGVGYEQYF,TGTGCCAGCAGTTTGTTTGGAGTTGGCTACGAGCAGTACTTC
NA,NA,TRBV6-5,TRBJ2-3,CASFRLGTDTQYF,TGTGCCAGCTTCCGGTTGGGCACAGATACGCAGTATTTT
NA,NA,TRBV15,TRBJ2-2,CATSRDLAGTNTGELFF,TGTGCCACCAGCAGAGATTTGGCGGGCACGAACACCGGGGAGCTGTTTTTT
NA,NA,TRBV5-1,TRBJ1-4,CASSLRQATNEKLFF,TGCGCCAGCAGCTTGCGGCAGGCAACTAATGAAAAACTGTTTTTT
NA,NA,TRBV7-9,TRBJ1-1,CASSHRPGGDISGNAEAFF,TGTGCCAGCAGCCACCGCCCGGGAGGGGACATATCGGGAAACGCTGAAGCTTTCTTT
TRBD2,NA,TRBV28,TRBJ2-7,CASISGTSGRSYEQYF,TGTGCCAGCATTTCCGGGACTAGCGGGAGGAGCTACGAGCAGTACTTC
TRBD2,once,TRBV5-4,TRBJ2-7,CASSQTGGNYEQYF,TGTGCCAGCAGCCAGACGGGGGGAAACTACGAGCAGTACTTC
TRBD2,NA,TRBV28,TRBJ2-7,CASRRTSGIPAYEQYF,TGTGCCAGCAGACGGACTAGCGGTATCCCTGCCTACGAGCAGTACTTC
TRBD1,NA,TRBV18,TRBJ1-5,CASSREGASQPQHF,TGTGCCAGCTCCCGGGAGGGGGCAAGTCAGCCCCAGCATTTT
NA,NA,TRBV7-9,TRBJ1-2,CASSFGSYGYTF,TGTGCCAGCAGTTTTGGGAGCTATGGCTACACCTTC
NA,NA,TRBV5-1,TRBJ1-4,CASSPQPRAGEKLFF,TGCGCCAGCAGCCCGCAGCCTAGGGCGGGTGAAAAACTGTTTTTT
TRBD1,NA,TRBV6-6,TRBJ2-1,CASSYPQGAGSEQFF,TGTGCCAGCAGTTACCCACAGGGGGCTGGGAGTGAGCAGTTCTTC
NA,NA,TRBV6-6,TRBJ1-1,CASSYPLRGTEAFF,TGTGCCAGCAGTTACCCATTAAGGGGTACTGAAGCTTTCTTT
TRBD1,once,TRBV5-1,TRBJ2-1,CASSQDREPYNEQFF,TGCGCCAGCAGTCAAGACAGGGAACCGTACAATGAGCAGTTCTTC
TRBD2,NA,TRBV9,TRBJ2-7,CASSGERGTYEQYF,TGTGCCAGCAGCGGGGAGCGGGGGACCTACGAGCAGTACTTC
NA,once,TRBV7-8,TRBJ2-1,CASSFSRYNEQFF,TGTGCCAGCAGCTTTTCCAGGTACAATGAGCAGTTCTTC
NA,NA,TRBV7-6,TRBJ2-2,CASSHLEGNTGELFF,TGTGCCAGCAGCCACCTCGAGGGAAACACCGGGGAGCTGTTTTTT
NA,NA,TRBV18,TRBJ1-1,CASSLQTGTNTEAFF,TGTGCCAGCTCTCTCCAAACAGGGACGAACACTGAAGCTTTCTTT
NA,NA,TRBV28,TRBJ2-2,CASSRGLTNTGELFF,TGTGCCAGCAGTCGCGGGCTAACGAACACCGGGGAGCTGTTTTTT
TRBD2,NA,TRBV5-4,TRBJ2-5,CASSLDRGGARETQYF,TGTGCCAGCAGCTTGGATCGCGGGGGGGCCCGGGAGACCCAGTACTTC
TRBD2,NA,TRBV5-1,TRBJ2-5,CASSFQGAGAKQETQYF,TGCGCCAGCAGCTTCCAGGGAGCGGGGGCCAAACAAGAGACCCAGTACTTC
NA,NA,TRBV5-1,TRBJ2-7,CASSLNAGSYEQYF,TGCGCCAGCAGCTTGAACGCGGGCTCCTACGAGCAGTACTTC
TRBD1,NA,TRBV5-4,TRBJ1-2,CASSLSRQGGYGYTF,TGTGCCAGCAGCCTCTCACGACAGGGGGGCTATGGCTACACCTTC
NA,few,TRBV10-1,TRBJ1-6,CASSESKETTLHF,TGCGCCAGCAGTGAGTCGAAGGAGACGACCCTCCACTTT
NA,NA,TRBV11-2,TRBJ2-6,CASSRAPGSGANVLTF,TGTGCCAGCAGCCGCGCTCCCGGTTCTGGGGCCAACGTCCTGACTTTC
NA,NA,TRBV18,TRBJ1-1,CASSRLQNTEAFF,TGTGCCAGCTCACGGTTACAGAACACTGAAGCTTTCTTT
NA,NA,TRBV10-1,TRBJ2-3,CASSESWTSTDTQYF,TGCGCCAGCAGTGAGTCGTGGACTAGCACAGATACGCAGTATTTT
NA,few,TRBV7-9,TRBJ1-5,CASSLEGRGNQPQHF,TGTGCCAGCAGCTTGGAGGGTAGGGGCAATCAGCCCCAGCATTTT
NA,NA,TRBV11-2,TRBJ2-2,CASSPQGLNTGELFF,TGTGCCAGCAGCCCACAGGGCCTGAACACCGGGGAGCTGTTTTTT
NA,NA,TRBV18,TRBJ1-6,CASSPRASTAGYNSPLHF,TGTGCCAGCTCACCGAGGGCTTCAACCGCCGGGTATAATTCACCCCTCCACTTT
TRBD2,NA,TRBV28,TRBJ2-2,CASSLSYDRTSGLLLRTGELFF,TGTGCCAGCAGTTTGAGTTACGACCGGACTAGCGGACTTTTATTGAGGACCGGGGAGCTGTTTTTT